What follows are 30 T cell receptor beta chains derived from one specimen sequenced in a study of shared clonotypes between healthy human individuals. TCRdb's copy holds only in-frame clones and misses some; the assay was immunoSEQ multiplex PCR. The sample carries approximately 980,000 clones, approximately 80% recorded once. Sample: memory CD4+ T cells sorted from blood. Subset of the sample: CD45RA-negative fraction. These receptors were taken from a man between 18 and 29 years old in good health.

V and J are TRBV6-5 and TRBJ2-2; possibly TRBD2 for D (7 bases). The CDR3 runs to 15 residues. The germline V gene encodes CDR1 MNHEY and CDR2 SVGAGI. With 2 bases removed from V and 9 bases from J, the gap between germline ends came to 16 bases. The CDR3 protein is CASSYRMAGARELFF. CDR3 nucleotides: TGTGCCAGCAGTTACCGGATGGCGGGGGCAAGGGAGCTGTTTTTT.

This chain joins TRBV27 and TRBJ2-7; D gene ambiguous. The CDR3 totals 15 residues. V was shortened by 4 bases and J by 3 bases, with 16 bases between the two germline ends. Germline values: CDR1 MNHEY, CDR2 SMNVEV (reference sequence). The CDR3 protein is CASSSRRFMGYEQYF. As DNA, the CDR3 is TGTGCCAGCAGTTCTCGGCGATTTATGGGCTACGAGCAGTACTTC.

The CDR3 loop is CASTHAGGGTEAFF. In DNA form, the CDR3 reads TGCGCCAGCACGCACGCAGGGGGAGGCACTGAAGCTTTCTTT. The chain combines TRBV5-1 with TRBJ1-1; 7 nucleotides align to TRBD1. V lost 6 bases, J lost 4 bases, and 9 bases stayed unmatched. The CDR3 sequence is 14 residues long. The germline V gene encodes CDR1 SGHRS and CDR2 YFSETQ. Variable domain in full (rest from reference TRBV5-1 and TRBJ1-1): KAGVTQTPRYLIKTRGQQVTLSCSPISGHRSVSWYQQTPGQGLQFLFEYFSETQRNKGNFPGRFSGRQFSNSRSEMNVSTLELGDSALYLCASTHAGGGTEAFFGQGTRLTVV.

CDR3 sequence reads: CASSFGTSDTGELFF. CDR3 coding DNA: TGCGCCAGCAGCTTCGGGACTAGCGACACCGGGGAGCTGTTTTTT. The rearrangement joins TRBV5-1 to TRBJ2-2; TRBD2 aligns across 10 bases. With 2 bases clipped from V and 3 bases from J, the junction kept 1 base outside the gene matches. This CDR3 spans 15 amino acids. Germline lookup yields CDR1 SGHRS and CDR2 YFSETQ.

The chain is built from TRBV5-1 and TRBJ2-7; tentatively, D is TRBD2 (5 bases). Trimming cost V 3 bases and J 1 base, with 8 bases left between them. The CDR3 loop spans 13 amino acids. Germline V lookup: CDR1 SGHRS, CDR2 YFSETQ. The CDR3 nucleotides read TGCGCCAGCAGCTACACTAGTTCCTACGAGCAGTACTTC. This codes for CASSYTSSYEQYF.

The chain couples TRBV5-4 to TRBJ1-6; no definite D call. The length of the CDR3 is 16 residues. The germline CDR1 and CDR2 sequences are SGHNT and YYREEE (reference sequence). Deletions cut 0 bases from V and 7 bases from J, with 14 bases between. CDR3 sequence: CASSLAGTQSNSPLHF. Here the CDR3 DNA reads TGTGCCAGCAGCTTGGCCGGAACCCAAAGCAATTCACCCCTCCACTTT. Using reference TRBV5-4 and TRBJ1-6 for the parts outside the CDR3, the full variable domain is ETGVTQSPTHLIKTRGQQVTLRCSSQSGHNTVSWYQQALGQGPQFIFQYYREEENGRGNFPPRFSGLQFPNYSSELNVNALELDDSALYLCASSLAGTQSNSPLHFGNGTRLTVT.

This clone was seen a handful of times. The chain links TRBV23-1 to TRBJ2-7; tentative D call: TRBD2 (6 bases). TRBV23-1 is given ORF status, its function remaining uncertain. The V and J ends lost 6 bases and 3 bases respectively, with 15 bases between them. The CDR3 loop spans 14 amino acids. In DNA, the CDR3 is TGCGCCAGCAGGCAAGCGGGCCCCCACTACGAGCAGTACTTC. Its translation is CASRQAGPHYEQYF.

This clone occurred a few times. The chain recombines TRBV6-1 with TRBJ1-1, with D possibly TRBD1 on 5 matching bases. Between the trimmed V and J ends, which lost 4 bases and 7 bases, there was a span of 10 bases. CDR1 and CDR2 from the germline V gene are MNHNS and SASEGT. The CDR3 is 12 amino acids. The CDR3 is CASSAGGIEAFF. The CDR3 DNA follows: TGTGCCAGCAGTGCCGGGGGAATTGAAGCTTTCTTT.

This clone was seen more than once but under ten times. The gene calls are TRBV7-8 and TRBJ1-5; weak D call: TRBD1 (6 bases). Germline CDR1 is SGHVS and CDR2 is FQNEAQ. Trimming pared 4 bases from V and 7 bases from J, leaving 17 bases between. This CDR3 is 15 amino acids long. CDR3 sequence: CASSSNVGAGQPQHF. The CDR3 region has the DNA TGTGCCAGCAGCTCCAACGTGGGGGCGGGGCAGCCCCAGCATTTT.

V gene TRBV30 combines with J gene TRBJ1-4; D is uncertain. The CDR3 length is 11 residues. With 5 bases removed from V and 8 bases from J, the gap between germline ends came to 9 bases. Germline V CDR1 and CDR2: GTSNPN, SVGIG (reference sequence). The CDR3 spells CAWRTPEKLFF. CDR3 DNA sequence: TGTGCCTGGCGGACCCCAGAAAAACTGTTTTTT.

The chain's CDR3 is CAIRAGTGSTGQYF. CDR3 DNA: TGTGCCATCAGAGCCGGGACAGGTTCTACGGGGCAGTACTTC. The chain recombines TRBV10-3 with TRBJ2-7; TRBD1 agrees at 8 bases. This CDR3 region has 14 residues. J gave up 9 bases and V 6 bases, and 13 bases lay outside the gene matches. Germline CDR1 and CDR2: ENHRY and SYGVKD.

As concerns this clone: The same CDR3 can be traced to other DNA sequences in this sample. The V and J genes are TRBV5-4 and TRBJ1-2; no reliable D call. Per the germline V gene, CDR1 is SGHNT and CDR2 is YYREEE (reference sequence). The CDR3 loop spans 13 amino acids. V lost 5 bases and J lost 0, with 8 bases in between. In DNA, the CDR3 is TGTGCCAGCAGTGCCGATTCTAACTATGGCTACACCTTC. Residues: CASSADSNYGYTF.

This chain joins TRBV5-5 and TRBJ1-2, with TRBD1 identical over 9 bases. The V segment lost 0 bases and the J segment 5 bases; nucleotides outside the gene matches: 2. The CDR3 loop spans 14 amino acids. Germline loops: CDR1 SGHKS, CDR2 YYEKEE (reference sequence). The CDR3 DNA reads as TGTGCCAGCAGCTTGGAAGGGACAGGGTATGGCTACACCTTC. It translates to CASSLEGTGYGYTF.

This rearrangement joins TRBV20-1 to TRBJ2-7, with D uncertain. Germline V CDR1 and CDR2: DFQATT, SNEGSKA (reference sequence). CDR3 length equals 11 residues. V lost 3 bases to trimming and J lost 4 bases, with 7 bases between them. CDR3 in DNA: TGCAGTGCTAGGGCCCAATACGAGCAGTACTTC. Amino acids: CSARAQYEQYF.

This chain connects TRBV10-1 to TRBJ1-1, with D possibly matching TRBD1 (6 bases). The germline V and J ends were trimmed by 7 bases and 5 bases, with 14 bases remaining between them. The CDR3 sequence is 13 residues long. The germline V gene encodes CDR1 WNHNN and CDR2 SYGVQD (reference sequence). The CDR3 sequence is CASKQGSGTEAFF. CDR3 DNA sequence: TGCGCCAGCAAACAGGGCTCCGGGACTGAAGCTTTCTTT.

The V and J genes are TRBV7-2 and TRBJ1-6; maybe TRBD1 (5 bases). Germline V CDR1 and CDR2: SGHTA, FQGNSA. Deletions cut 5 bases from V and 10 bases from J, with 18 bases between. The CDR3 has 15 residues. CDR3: CASSQSGTPGSPLHF. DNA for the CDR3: TGTGCCAGCAGCCAATCCGGGACGCCTGGATCACCCCTCCACTTT.

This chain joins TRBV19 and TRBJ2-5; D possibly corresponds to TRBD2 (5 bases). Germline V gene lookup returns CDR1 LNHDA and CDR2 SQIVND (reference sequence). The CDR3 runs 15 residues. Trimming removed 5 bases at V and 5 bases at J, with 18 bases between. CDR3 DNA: TGTGCCAGTAGTCCCAGCCCGAGCGGAAGGGAGACCCAGTACTTC. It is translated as CASSPSPSGRETQYF.

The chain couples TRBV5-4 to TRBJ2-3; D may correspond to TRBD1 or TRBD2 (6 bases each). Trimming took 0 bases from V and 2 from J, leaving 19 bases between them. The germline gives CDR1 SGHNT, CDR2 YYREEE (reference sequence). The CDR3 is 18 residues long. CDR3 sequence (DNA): TGTGCCAGCAGCTTGGCCGAGGCTAGCCGGGGGCACACAGATACGCAGTATTTT. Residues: CASSLAEASRGHTDTQYF.

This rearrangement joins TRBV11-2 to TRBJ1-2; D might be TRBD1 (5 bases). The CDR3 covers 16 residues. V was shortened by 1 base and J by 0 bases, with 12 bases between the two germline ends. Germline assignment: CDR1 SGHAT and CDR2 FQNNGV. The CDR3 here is CASSLVGTNTNYGYTF. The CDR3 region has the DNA TGTGCCAGCAGCTTAGTCGGGACTAACACTAACTATGGCTACACCTTC.

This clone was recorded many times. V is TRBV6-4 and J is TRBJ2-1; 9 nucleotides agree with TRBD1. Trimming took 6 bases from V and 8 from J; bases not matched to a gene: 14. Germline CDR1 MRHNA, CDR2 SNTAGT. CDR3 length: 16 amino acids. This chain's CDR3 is CASRGGQGIRGDEQFF. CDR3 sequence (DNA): TGTGCCAGCAGGGGGGGACAGGGCATACGTGGAGATGAGCAGTTCTTC.

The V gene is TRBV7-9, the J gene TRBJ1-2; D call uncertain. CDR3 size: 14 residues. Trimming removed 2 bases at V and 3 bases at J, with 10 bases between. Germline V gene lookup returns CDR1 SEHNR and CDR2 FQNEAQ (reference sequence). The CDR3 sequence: CASSLRGGDYGYTF. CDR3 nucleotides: TGTGCCAGCAGCTTACGGGGAGGCGACTATGGCTACACCTTC.

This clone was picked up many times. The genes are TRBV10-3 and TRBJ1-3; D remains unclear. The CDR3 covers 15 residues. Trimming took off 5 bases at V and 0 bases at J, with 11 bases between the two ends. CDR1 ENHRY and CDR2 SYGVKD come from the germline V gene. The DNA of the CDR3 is TGTGCCATCAGTTCTAACGTGGCCTCTGGAAACACCATATATTTT. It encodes CAISSNVASGNTIYF.

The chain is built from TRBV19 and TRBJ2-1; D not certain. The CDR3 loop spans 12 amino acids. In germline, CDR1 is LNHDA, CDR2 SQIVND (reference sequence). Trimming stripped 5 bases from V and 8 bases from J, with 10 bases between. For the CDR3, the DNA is TGTGCCAGTAGTCCCCGGTCGGATGAGCAGTTCTTC. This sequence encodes CASSPRSDEQFF.

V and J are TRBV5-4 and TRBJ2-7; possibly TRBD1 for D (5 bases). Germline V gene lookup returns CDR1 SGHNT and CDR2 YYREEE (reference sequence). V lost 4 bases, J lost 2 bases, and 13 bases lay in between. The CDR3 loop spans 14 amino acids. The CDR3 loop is CASSTDRRAYEQYF. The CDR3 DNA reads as TGTGCCAGCAGCACCGACAGAAGAGCCTACGAGCAGTACTTC.

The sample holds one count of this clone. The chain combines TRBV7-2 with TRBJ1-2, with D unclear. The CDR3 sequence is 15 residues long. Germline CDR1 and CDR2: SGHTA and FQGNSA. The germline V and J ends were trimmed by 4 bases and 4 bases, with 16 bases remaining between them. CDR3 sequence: CASSSGTKVGYGYTF. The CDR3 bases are TGTGCCAGCAGCTCTGGAACCAAAGTAGGCTATGGCTACACCTTC.

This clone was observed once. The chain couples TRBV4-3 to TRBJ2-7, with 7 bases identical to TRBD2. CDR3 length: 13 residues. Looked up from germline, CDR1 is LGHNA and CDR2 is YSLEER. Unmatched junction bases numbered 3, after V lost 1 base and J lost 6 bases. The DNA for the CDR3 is TGCGCCAGCAGCCAAGGGGAGGGCTCCGAGCAGTACTTC. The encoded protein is CASSQGEGSEQYF.

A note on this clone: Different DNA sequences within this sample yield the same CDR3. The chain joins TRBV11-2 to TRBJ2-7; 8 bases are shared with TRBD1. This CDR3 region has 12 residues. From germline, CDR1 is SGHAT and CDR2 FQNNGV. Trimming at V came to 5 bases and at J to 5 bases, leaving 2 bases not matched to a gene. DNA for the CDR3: TGTGCCAGCAGCCCGGACAGGGACGAGCAGTACTTC. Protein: CASSPDRDEQYF.

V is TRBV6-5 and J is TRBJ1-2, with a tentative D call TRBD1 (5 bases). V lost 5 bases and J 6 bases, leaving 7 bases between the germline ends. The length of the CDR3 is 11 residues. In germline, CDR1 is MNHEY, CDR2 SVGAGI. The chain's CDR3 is CASSDRDGYTF. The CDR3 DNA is TGTGCCAGCAGTGACAGAGATGGCTACACCTTC.

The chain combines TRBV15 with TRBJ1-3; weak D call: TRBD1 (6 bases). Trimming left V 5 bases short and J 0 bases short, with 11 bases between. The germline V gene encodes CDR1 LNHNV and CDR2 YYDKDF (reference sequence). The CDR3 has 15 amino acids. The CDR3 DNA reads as TGTGCCACCAGCGAAGGGGACATCTCTGGAAACACCATATATTTT. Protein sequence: CATSEGDISGNTIYF.

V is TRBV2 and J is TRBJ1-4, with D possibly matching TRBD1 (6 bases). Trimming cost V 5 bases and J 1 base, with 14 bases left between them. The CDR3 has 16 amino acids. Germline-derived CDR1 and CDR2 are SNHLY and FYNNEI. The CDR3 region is CASSPRVRGTNEKLFF. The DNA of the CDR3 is TGTGCCAGCAGTCCTAGAGTCAGGGGAACTAATGAAAAACTGTTTTTT.